The 11 T cell receptor beta chains below come from one sample, sequenced in a study of blood T cell repertoires in COVID-19. Clones were sequenced by immunoSEQ multiplex PCR, and TCRdb holds only the in-frame ones, with some missing. The data show about 300,000 clones, about 81% seen once. Sequenced material: peripheral blood. The receptors here all came from a human donor with COVID-19, enrolled during active disease. The donor label of this sample is uncertain.

The chain recombines TRBV28 with TRBJ2-1; D perhaps matches TRBD2 (6 bases). This CDR3 comprises 16 residues. Germline assignment: CDR1 MDHEN and CDR2 SYDVKM. The germline V and J ends were trimmed by 7 bases and 3 bases, with 19 bases remaining between them. CDR3 nucleotide sequence: TGTGCCAGCACCAAAGGTGGGACTCTGCTCTACAATGAGCAGTTCTTC. It specifies CASTKGGTLLYNEQFF.

The CDR3 sequence: CAWSAGPYNSPLHF. CDR3 nucleotides: TGTGCCTGGAGTGCAGGGCCCTATAATTCACCCCTCCACTTT. This chain connects TRBV30 to TRBJ1-6; D perhaps matches TRBD1 (5 bases). The CDR3 covers 14 residues. V was trimmed by 1 base and J by 2 bases, leaving 6 bases between them. CDR1 is GTSNPN, CDR2 SVGIG, per germline (reference sequence).

This clone was detected a few times. This chain joins TRBV2 and TRBJ1-1, with 8 bases lining up with TRBD1. The CDR3 contains 16 residues. V shed 6 bases, J shed 0 bases, and the junction held 9 bases outside the gene matches. The germline V gene has CDR1 SNHLY and CDR2 FYNNEI. CDR3 in DNA: TGTGCCAGCAGGCTTCGGACAGGGTATATGAACACTGAAGCTTTCTTT. It translates to CASRLRTGYMNTEAFF.

The chain combines TRBV7-2 with TRBJ2-4; 8 bases are a match to TRBD1. The CDR3 is 14 residues long. V dropped 1 base and J dropped 6; count of bases not matched to a gene: 2. CDR1 and CDR2 (germline): SGHTA, FQGNSA. Here the CDR3 DNA reads TGTGCCAGCAGCTTAGAACAGGGGGTAAACATTCAGTACTTC. Encoded protein: CASSLEQGVNIQYF.

CDR3 DNA: TGTGCCAGCAGTCCGAACCAGGGATGGGGAGAGACCCAGTACTTC. It encodes CASSPNQGWGETQYF. The rearrangement uses TRBV28 and TRBJ2-5, with a weak D call TRBD1 (5 bases). This CDR3 is built from 15 residues. Between the trimmed V and J ends, which lost 5 bases and 4 bases, there was a span of 17 bases. The germline CDR1 and CDR2 sequences are MDHEN and SYDVKM.

This clone was detected once. The chain couples TRBV11-2 to TRBJ2-7; 10 bases are a match to TRBD1. CDR1 is SGHAT, CDR2 FQNNGV, per germline. Trimming cost V 1 base and J 3 bases; bases outside gene matches: 0. The CDR3 is 14 amino acids. CDR3 sequence (DNA): TGTGCCAGCAGCTTAGGGACAGGGGGCTACGAGCAGTACTTC. Protein product: CASSLGTGGYEQYF.

This chain uses TRBV4-2 with TRBJ2-5; D might be TRBD2 (5 bases). The CDR3 consists of 15 residues. Trimming shortened V by 1 base and J by 2 bases, and 11 bases separated the two germline ends. Germline V lookup: CDR1 LGHNA, CDR2 YNFKEQ. CDR3 sequence (DNA): TGTGCCAGCAGCCAAGTGGCGCGGGCGCAAGAGACCCAGTACTTC. This gives the protein CASSQVARAQETQYF.

This clone has a handful of counts. The chain has TRBV9 and TRBJ2-1; D may be TRBD2 (6 bases). Germline CDR1 and CDR2: SGDLS and YYNGEE. The CDR3 sequence is 16 residues long. The germline V and J ends were trimmed by 0 bases and 0 bases, with 10 bases remaining between them. CDR3 DNA sequence: TGTGCCAGCAGCGTAGACTTGGGGGGCTCCTACAATGAGCAGTTCTTC. Encoded protein: CASSVDLGGSYNEQFF.

The chain has TRBV30 and TRBJ2-1; 9 bases are a match to TRBD2. The germline V gene encodes CDR1 GTSNPN and CDR2 SVGIG (reference sequence). This CDR3 is 14 amino acids long. Germline trimming cut 2 bases from V and 13 bases from J; bases unmatched to any gene: 12. The CDR3 DNA reads as TGTGCCTGGAGTAAGGGACTAGCTGAGGGGGCCCAGTTCTTC. Its translation is CAWSKGLAEGAQFF.

This chain connects TRBV6-5 to TRBJ2-5; tentative D call: TRBD2 (5 bases). Trimming took 0 bases from V and 3 from J, leaving 11 bases between them. The CDR3 length is 15 residues. In germline, CDR1 is MNHEY, CDR2 SVGAGI. This CDR3 reads CASSYSKAGKETQYF. The CDR3 DNA reads TGTGCCAGCAGTTACTCGAAGGCCGGGAAAGAGACCCAGTACTTC.

J is TRBJ2-3 and V is TRBV7-3, with D possibly matching TRBD2 (5 bases). Germline V gene data show CDR1 as SGHTA and CDR2 as FQGTGA. The CDR3 loop spans 14 amino acids. Trimming removed 4 bases from V and 5 bases from J, with 13 bases in between. The CDR3 loop is CASSSRQGGDTQYF. CDR3 in DNA: TGTGCCAGCAGCTCGAGACAAGGAGGAGATACGCAGTATTTT.